The 29 T cell receptor beta chains in this list originate from one sample, sequenced in a study of CXCR4 blockade with PD-1 therapy in pancreatic cancer. Only in-frame clones appear in the TCRdb table, and some are missing; sequencing was by immunoSEQ multiplex PCR. The sample consists of approximately 5,900 clones, 35% to 45% of them appearing once. What was sequenced was tumor tissue. These receptors all come from a human donor with pancreatic ductal adenocarcinoma.

The rearrangement joins TRBV18 to TRBJ2-7, with TRBD1 identical over 9 bases. V lost 3 bases and J lost 5; bases outside the gene matches: 11. CDR1 and CDR2 from the germline V gene are KGHSH and LQKENI. This CDR3 spans 16 amino acids. CDR3 sequence reads: CASSPRVPGQGDEQYF. As DNA, the CDR3 is TGTGCCAGCTCACCTAGAGTCCCGGGACAGGGTGACGAGCAGTACTTC.

This clone was detected many times. The genes are TRBV6-8 and TRBJ1-1, with a tentative D call TRBD1 (5 bases). Trimming removed 7 bases at V and 3 bases at J, with 15 bases between. There are 14 residues in the CDR3. Germline V gene data show CDR1 as MNHGY and CDR2 as SAAAGT. The CDR3 region has the DNA TGTGCCAGCAAGGGGACGCACTGGGACACTGAAGCTTTCTTT. Translation: CASKGTHWDTEAFF.

The table lists this clone with a few counts. This chain links TRBV11-3 with TRBJ2-3; either TRBD1 or TRBD2 may fit D (5 bases each). V gave up 5 bases and J gave up 1 base, with 10 bases separating them. The CDR3 spans 14 residues. Germline-derived CDR1 and CDR2 are SGHNT and YENEEA. CDR3: CASSLMGGTDTQYF. The DNA of the CDR3 is TGTGCCAGCAGCCTTATGGGGGGCACAGATACGCAGTATTTT. Full variable domain (missing parts from reference TRBV11-3 and TRBJ2-3): EAGVVQSPRYKIIEKKQPVAFWCNPISGHNTLYWYLQNLGQGPELLIRYENEEAVDDSQLPKDRFSAERLKGVDSTLKIQPAELGDSAVYLCASSLMGGTDTQYFGPGTRLTVL.

Ten or more counts support this clone. The gene calls are TRBV11-3 and TRBJ2-7, with 9 bases aligning to TRBD1. The germline gives CDR1 SGHNT, CDR2 YENEEA. The CDR3 is 14 residues long. The V segment lost 6 bases and the J segment 2 bases; nucleotides outside the gene matches: 5. The CDR3 is CASRDRGSPYEQYF. In DNA form, the CDR3 reads TGTGCCAGCAGGGACAGGGGATCCCCCTACGAGCAGTACTTC.

This clone was seen more than once but under ten times. This sequence joins TRBV6-8 and TRBJ2-3; D ambiguous. This CDR3 spans 16 amino acids. Trimming shortened V by 6 bases and J by 5 bases, and 21 bases separated the two germline ends. Germline V lookup: CDR1 MNHGY, CDR2 SAAAGT. The CDR3 sequence is CASRGPRTTIGDTQYF. The CDR3 DNA is TGTGCCAGCAGAGGACCGCGAACAACGATCGGAGATACGCAGTATTTT.

This clone was counted many times. The chain has TRBV23-1 and TRBJ2-1; D is uncertain. TRBV23-1 is marked as an open reading frame, function uncertain. This CDR3 has 13 amino acids. Trimming took 6 bases from V and 4 from J, leaving 10 bases between them. The CDR3 protein is CASSLSLYNEQFF. As DNA, the CDR3 is TGCGCCAGCAGCTTATCATTGTACAATGAGCAGTTCTTC.

This rearrangement joins TRBV19 to TRBJ2-1, with no clear D. Germline V lookup: CDR1 LNHDA, CDR2 SQIVND (reference sequence). This CDR3 has 16 residues. The V and J ends lost 3 bases and 2 bases respectively, with 14 bases between them. The CDR3 sequence is CASSIDPRTTYNEQFF. The CDR3 DNA sequence: TGTGCCAGTAGTATCGATCCGCGGACGACCTACAATGAGCAGTTCTTC.

This clone is labeled medium-sized. The V gene is TRBV11-3, the J gene TRBJ2-1, with TRBD2 matching over 7 bases. Trimming removed 3 bases from V and 6 bases from J; junction bases left unmatched: 8. Germline CDR1 and CDR2: SGHNT and YENEEA. This CDR3 comprises 15 residues. As DNA, the CDR3 is TGTGCCAGCAGCTTTGGGGCGGGAGAAGGCAATGAGCAGTTCTTC. Translated, it gives CASSFGAGEGNEQFF. The variable domain in full, with the rest retrieved from reference TRBV11-3 and TRBJ2-1, is EAGVVQSPRYKIIEKKQPVAFWCNPISGHNTLYWYLQNLGQGPELLIRYENEEAVDDSQLPKDRFSAERLKGVDSTLKIQPAELGDSAVYLCASSFGAGEGNEQFFGPGTRLTVL.

V is TRBV23-1 and J is TRBJ2-3; the match to TRBD1 covers 9 bases. TRBV23-1 is an ORF, with its function uncertain. The CDR3 runs 13 residues. V lost 8 bases and J lost 5; bases outside the gene matches: 5. In DNA, the CDR3 is TGCGCCAGCGGGGACAGGGATCAAGATACGCAGTATTTT. It translates to CASGDRDQDTQYF.

The chain is built from TRBV15 and TRBJ2-7; D might be TRBD1 or TRBD2, each matching 5 bases. Germline-derived CDR1 and CDR2 are LNHNV and YYDKDF (reference sequence). V was pared by 4 bases and J by 4 bases, with 14 bases between. The CDR3 has 14 amino acids. The CDR3 DNA sequence: TGTGCCACCAGCAACCAGGGACGGACGTACGAGCAGTACTTC. This codes for CATSNQGRTYEQYF. The variable domain in full, with the rest retrieved from reference TRBV15 and TRBJ2-7, is DAMVIQNPRYQVTQFGKPVTLSCSQTLNHNVMYWYQQKSSQAPKLLFHYYDKDFNNEADTPDNFQSRRPNTSFCFLDIRSPGLGDTAMYLCATSNQGRTYEQYFGPGTRLTVT.

This clone has only a few counts. Compared with germline, one end of the junction differs, possibly owing to a read error. The rearrangement links TRBV19 to TRBJ2-3; D may correspond to TRBD1 or TRBD2 (5 bases each). The CDR3 totals 14 residues. Germline V gene sequence: CDR1 LNHDA, CDR2 SQIVND (reference sequence). The chain's CDR3 is CASQRDRSTDTQYF. The CDR3 DNA sequence: TGTGCCAGTCAAAGGGACCGAAGCACGGATACGCAGTATTTT. Full variable domain (missing parts from reference TRBV19 and TRBJ2-3): DGGITQSPKYLFRKEGQNVTLSCEQNLNHDAMYWYRQDPGQGLRLIYYSQIVNDFQKGDIAEGYSVSREKKESFPLTVTSAQKNPTAFYLCASQRDRSTDTQYFGPGTRLTVL.

The chain couples TRBV11-3 to TRBJ2-5; no reliable D call. CDR3 length: 16 amino acids. V was clipped by 5 bases and J by 2 bases, with 18 bases between them. CDR1 is SGHNT, CDR2 YENEEA, per germline. In nucleotides, the CDR3 is TGTGCCAGCAGCCCATCAGTGTACCGGACGCAAGAGACCCAGTACTTC. It encodes CASSPSVYRTQETQYF. Full variable domain (outside the CDR3, taken from reference TRBV11-3 and TRBJ2-5): EAGVVQSPRYKIIEKKQPVAFWCNPISGHNTLYWYLQNLGQGPELLIRYENEEAVDDSQLPKDRFSAERLKGVDSTLKIQPAELGDSAVYLCASSPSVYRTQETQYFGPGTRLLVL.

The J gene is TRBJ1-1, the V gene TRBV19, with D unresolved. Per the germline V gene, CDR1 is LNHDA and CDR2 is SQIVND (reference sequence). V was trimmed by 6 bases and J by 1 base, leaving 12 bases between them. The length of the CDR3 is 14 residues. DNA of the CDR3: TGTGCCAGTAGGGGTTGGGCAGGGAACACTGAAGCTTTCTTT. As protein: CASRGWAGNTEAFF.

This clone has more than one count but fewer than ten. The chain recombines TRBV9 with TRBJ1-5, with no clear D. The CDR3 loop spans 14 amino acids. Trimming removed 0 bases from V and 0 bases from J, with 4 bases in between. Per germline, CDR1 SGDLS and CDR2 YYNGEE. CDR3 in amino acids: CASSVGGSNQPQHF. The CDR3 DNA reads TGTGCCAGCAGCGTAGGGGGTAGCAATCAGCCCCAGCATTTT.

V usage is TRBV29-1 and J usage is TRBJ2-7, with 7 bases matching TRBD1. CDR3 size: 14 residues. Germline assignment: CDR1 SQVTM and CDR2 ANQGSEA. The V gene end was trimmed by 7 bases and the J gene end by 4 bases; junction bases not matched to a gene: 13. CDR3 loop: CSAYPKGALYEQYF. The CDR3 DNA follows: TGCAGCGCCTACCCTAAGGGGGCTTTGTACGAGCAGTACTTC.

Here the CDR3 reads CASPWARGGMYGYTF. The CDR3 bases are TGTGCCAGCCCCTGGGCCAGGGGAGGAATGTATGGCTACACCTTC. V usage is TRBV19 and J usage is TRBJ1-2; D is possibly TRBD1 (6 bases). The V gene lost 9 bases and the J gene lost 5 bases, with 22 bases spanning the gap. Germline values: CDR1 LNHDA, CDR2 SQIVND (reference sequence). This CDR3 region has 15 residues.

The chain joins TRBV19 to TRBJ2-7; possibly TRBD1 or TRBD2 for D (5 bases each). CDR3 size: 13 residues. With 8 bases removed from V and 0 bases from J, the gap between germline ends came to 11 bases. Germline V CDR1 and CDR2: LNHDA, SQIVND (reference sequence). The CDR3 sequence is CASGTANSYEQYF. The DNA of the CDR3 is TGTGCCAGTGGGACGGCTAACTCCTACGAGCAGTACTTC.

This clone was counted between two and nine times. This rearrangement joins TRBV29-1 to TRBJ1-1; 8 bases line up with TRBD1. Germline V lookup: CDR1 SQVTM, CDR2 ANQGSEA. Losses at the gene ends were 7 bases for V and 1 base for J; bases not matched to a gene: 2. The CDR3 covers 12 residues. The CDR3 here is CSADRGNTEAFF. In DNA, the CDR3 is TGCAGCGCTGACAGGGGGAACACTGAAGCTTTCTTT.

In its sample, this clone was seen once. J is TRBJ2-7 and V is TRBV19; 7 positions match TRBD2. The CDR3 is 14 residues long. Trimming cost V 6 bases and J 2 bases; bases outside gene matches: 7. The germline V gene encodes CDR1 LNHDA and CDR2 SQIVND (reference sequence). Here the CDR3 reads CASSWGGGAYEQYF. CDR3 nucleotides: TGTGCCAGTAGCTGGGGCGGGGGAGCCTACGAGCAGTACTTC.

This chain joins TRBV19 and TRBJ2-5; 7 bases are a match to TRBD1. V was clipped by 6 bases and J by 1 base; unmatched bases: 2. Germline assignment: CDR1 LNHDA and CDR2 SQIVND (reference sequence). The CDR3 is 13 residues long. The CDR3 DNA is TGTGCCAGTAGCGGACAGGTCCAAGAGACCCAGTACTTC. Amino acid sequence: CASSGQVQETQYF.

This chain connects TRBV28 to TRBJ1-5; a possible D gene is TRBD1 (5 bases). The CDR3 loop spans 14 amino acids. The V end was cut by 4 bases, the J end by 6 bases, with 13 bases between. Germline V gives CDR1 MDHEN, CDR2 SYDVKM. CDR3 DNA: TGTGCCAGCAGTTCGACCGGGAGGGGTCAGCCCCAGCATTTT. As protein: CASSSTGRGQPQHF.

The chain combines TRBV19 with TRBJ2-3; perhaps TRBD2 as D (6 bases). Germline CDR1 reads LNHDA; CDR2 reads SQIVND (reference sequence). V was clipped by 1 base and J by 3 bases, with 20 bases between them. The CDR3 spans 18 residues. The CDR3 coding sequence is TGTGCCAGTAGTATAGGCTATGTGGCTAGCGACGGAACAGATACGCAGTATTTT. This encodes CASSIGYVASDGTDTQYF.

The V call is TRBV6-8, the J call TRBJ1-3; D not certain. The germline CDR1 and CDR2 sequences are MNHGY and SAAAGT. The CDR3 covers 14 residues. The V and J ends lost 5 bases and 0 bases respectively, with 8 bases between them. CDR3 in amino acids: CASSGGISGNTIYF. CDR3 nucleotides: TGTGCCAGCAGTGGAGGGATCTCTGGAAACACCATATATTTT.

Ten or more counts support this clone. The chain links TRBV11-3 to TRBJ2-1; possibly TRBD2 for D (5 bases). The CDR3 runs 16 residues. Germline V gene data show CDR1 as SGHNT and CDR2 as YENEEA. V lost 2 bases and J lost 0, with 11 bases in between. CDR3 loop: CASSLTGWSSYNEQFF. The CDR3 region has the DNA TGTGCCAGCAGCTTAACGGGGTGGAGCTCCTACAATGAGCAGTTCTTC.

This clone has only a few counts. The J gene is TRBJ2-3, the V gene TRBV27; a weak D match, TRBD2 (6 bases). The CDR3 runs to 15 residues. Germline values: CDR1 MNHEY, CDR2 SMNVEV (reference sequence). In DNA, the CDR3 is TGTGCGACGTCTGAGGAGGGAGCAGGCACAGATACGCAGTATTTT. Protein product: CATSEEGAGTDTQYF.

This chain connects TRBV19 to TRBJ2-2; D not resolved. Germline values: CDR1 LNHDA, CDR2 SQIVND (reference sequence). The CDR3 runs to 11 residues. V dropped 9 bases and J dropped 7 bases, with 9 bases sitting between them. The CDR3 loop reads CASRFFGELFF. The CDR3 bases are TGTGCCAGCCGGTTTTTCGGGGAGCTGTTTTTT.

This clone was observed a few times. The V gene is TRBV16, the J gene TRBJ1-2; 8 bases are a match to TRBD1. Germline V gene sequence: CDR1 KGHSY, CDR2 FQNENV. V lost 2 bases, J lost 2 bases, and 4 bases stayed unmatched. This CDR3 comprises 15 residues. CDR3 coding DNA: TGTGCCAGCAGCCAACGACAGGGGTCAAACTATGGCTACACCTTC. Its translation: CASSQRQGSNYGYTF.

This clone was seen a handful of times. The chain is built from TRBV6-1 and TRBJ2-1, with 8 bases lining up with TRBD1. J lost 12 bases, V lost 1 base, and 5 bases had no gene match. CDR3 length: 13 residues. Germline CDR1 and CDR2: MNHNS and SASEGT. CDR3 amino acids: CASSEGVDRGQFF. In DNA, the CDR3 is TGTGCCAGCAGTGAAGGGGTTGACAGGGGGCAGTTCTTC.

This clone has only a few counts. This chain uses TRBV5-4 with TRBJ1-5, with D uncertain. Per the germline V gene, CDR1 is SGHNT and CDR2 is YYREEE (reference sequence). This CDR3 comprises 15 residues. V was trimmed by 0 bases and J by 4 bases, leaving 11 bases between them. The CDR3 here is CASSLGLEGNQPQHF. The CDR3 nucleotides are TGTGCCAGCAGCTTGGGGTTAGAGGGTAATCAGCCCCAGCATTTT.